This T cell receptor (beta chain) was profiled in a study of shared clonotypes between healthy human individuals. Germline loops: CDR1 MNHNY, CDR2 SVGAGI (reference sequence). The CDR3 covers 13 residues. V dropped 6 bases and J dropped 0 bases, with 6 bases sitting between them. The study ran the assay at deep level. This table comes from immunoSEQ multiplex PCR, and its TCRdb copy is limited to in-frame clones, with some not included. The repertoire consists of some 2,000,000 clones, with more than 90% occurring once and the leading ten covering about 0.13%. The receptor was isolated from a man aged 18 to 29 in good health. The chain is built from TRBV6-6 and TRBJ1-3; D unclear. The sample consisted of naive CD4+ T cells sorted from blood. The sample's subset: CD45RA+ positively selected. The CDR3 protein is CASSDNSGNTIYF. CDR3 bases: TGTGCCAGCAGCGACAACTCTGGAAACACCATATATTTT.